The 17 T cell receptor beta chains listed next were all sequenced from one sample in a study. TCRdb itself ran the RT-PCR reads through MiXCR, one entry per CDR3 protein. The repertoire holds 650,000 to 800,000 distinct CDR3 sequences, with over 12% as singletons. Material for sequencing was memory CD4+ T cells from blood. These receptors came from a female donor in good health, serving as a healthy control.

V and J are TRBV28 and TRBJ1-2; D is ambiguous. This CDR3 comprises 15 residues. The V end lost 6 bases, the J end lost 2 bases, and 16 bases lay between the germline ends. Per germline, CDR1 MDHEN and CDR2 SYDVKM. CDR3 sequence: CASSAWTATNYGYTF. The CDR3 DNA reads TGTGCCAGCAGCGCGTGGACCGCTACCAACTATGGCTACACCTTC.

In this sample, this clonotype turned up a few times. The V gene is TRBV7-2, the J gene TRBJ1-3, with 7 bases lining up with TRBD1. Germline V gives CDR1 SGHTA, CDR2 FQGNSA. J gave up 0 bases and V 7 bases, and 6 bases lay outside the gene matches. The CDR3 sequence is 15 residues long. CDR3 DNA: TGTGCCAGCACCCGGGACAGTTCCTCTGGAAACACCATATATTTT. This codes for CASTRDSSSGNTIYF.

This chain joins TRBV7-8 and TRBJ2-1; D perhaps matches TRBD1 (5 bases). The CDR3 spans 14 residues. The germline V and J ends were trimmed by 1 base and 4 bases, with 8 bases remaining between them. From germline, CDR1 is SGHVS and CDR2 FQNEAQ. The CDR3 nucleotides read TGTGCCAGCAGCTTAGATCAGGGATACAATGAGCAGTTCTTC. Its protein product is CASSLDQGYNEQFF.

This clonotype was counted only a few times. V is TRBV20-1 and J is TRBJ2-7, with 8 bases that match TRBD2. Per germline, CDR1 DFQATT and CDR2 SNEGSKA (reference sequence). The CDR3 sequence is 15 residues long. J lost 5 bases, V lost 2 bases, and 11 bases had no gene match. CDR3 sequence (DNA): TGCAGTGCTAGACCTCCCGGGACTAGAACCCACGAGCAGTACTTC. Its translation: CSARPPGTRTHEQYF.

Remarks on this clonotype: This could be a read error, since a much larger clone is one nucleotide away. The chain has TRBV20-1 and TRBJ2-5, with 8 bases identical to TRBD2. The J call may be wrong; the DNA end is better matched by TRBJ2-1. This CDR3 has 16 residues. Germline CDR1 DFQATT, CDR2 SNEGSKA (reference sequence). The CDR3 region has the DNA TGCAGTGCTGGAGGTACAAGCGGGGGTTCCTACAATGAGCAGTTCTTC. Translated: CSAGGTSGGSYNEQFF.

This clonotype has at least ten counts. The chain recombines TRBV12-3 or TRBV12-4 with TRBJ1-6, with a tentative D call TRBD1 (6 bases). CDR3 length: 15 residues. Trimming took 6 bases from V and 7 from J, leaving 16 bases between them. The CDR3 sequence is CASRLSDSRNSPLHF. The CDR3 nucleotides read TGTGCCAGCAGGCTCTCGGACAGCCGAAATTCACCCCTCCACTTT.

This clonotype has only a few counts. V usage is TRBV6-5 and J usage is TRBJ1-4; TRBD1 might be the D (6 bases). The CDR3 runs 14 residues. V was shortened by 6 bases and J by 3 bases, with 11 bases between the two germline ends. Germline assignment: CDR1 MNHEY and CDR2 SVGAGI. CDR3 bases: TGTGCCAGCAGCCGGGACACTGCTAATGAAAAACTGTTTTTT. Protein: CASSRDTANEKLFF.

The J gene is TRBJ2-7, the V gene TRBV4-1; the D is unclear. CDR1 MGHRA and CDR2 YSYEKL come from the germline V gene. V lost 3 bases and J 6 bases, leaving 12 bases between the germline ends. The CDR3 totals 13 residues. This CDR3 is CASSHNDFGEQYF. Written as DNA, the CDR3 is TGCGCCAGCAGCCATAACGACTTTGGCGAGCAGTACTTC.

This clonotype was counted a single time. V usage is TRBV7-2 and J usage is TRBJ2-5, with 11 bases aligning to TRBD2. The CDR3 runs to 14 residues. Trimming at V came to 5 bases and at J to 7 bases, leaving 6 bases not matched to a gene. Germline V gene sequence: CDR1 SGHTA, CDR2 FQGNSA. The CDR3 nucleotides are TGTGCCAGCAGCCCGGGACTAGCGGTTGTGACCCAGTACTTC. It is translated as CASSPGLAVVTQYF.

For this clonotype: The junction departs from the called germline gene at one end, perhaps through a read error. V gene TRBV6-1 combines with J gene TRBJ2-1; D remains unclear. The CDR3 covers 12 residues. The germline V gene has CDR1 MNHNS and CDR2 SASEGT. CDR3 DNA: TGTGCCAGCAGTGGTTGGGAACATGAGGAGTTCTTC. This encodes CASSGWEHEEFF.

In its sample, this clonotype was seen a few times. The CDR3 DNA reads TGTGCCAGCAGCCAAGAGCAGGCCCTCAATCAGCCCCAGCATTTT. Translating gives CASSQEQALNQPQHF. The genes are TRBV3-1 and TRBJ1-5, with D hard to call. This CDR3 is built from 15 residues. Trimming removed 0 bases at V and 3 bases at J, with 9 bases between. Germline V CDR1 and CDR2: LGHDT, YNNKEL (reference sequence).

The V gene is TRBV3-1, the J gene TRBJ2-7; D call uncertain. V was pared by 0 bases and J by 0 bases, with 3 bases between. The CDR3 runs to 13 residues. Germline CDR1 is LGHDT and CDR2 is YNNKEL (reference sequence). The CDR3 DNA reads as TGTGCCAGCAGCCAAGAATTCTCCTACGAGCAGTACTTC. It is translated as CASSQEFSYEQYF.

This clonotype was observed a handful of times. V is TRBV4-1 and J is TRBJ1-3; a weak D match, TRBD1 (6 bases). The CDR3 length is 16 residues. Trimming left V 6 bases short and J 4 bases short, with 19 bases between. CDR1 MGHRA and CDR2 YSYEKL come from the germline V gene. The CDR3 DNA follows: TGCGCCAGCAGTCCTAGACAACAGGGAAAGGGAAACACCATATATTTT. Its protein product is CASSPRQQGKGNTIYF.

This clonotype was picked up a small number of times. This chain joins TRBV20-1 and TRBJ2-5; the match to TRBD2 covers 9 bases. Trimming at V came to 5 bases and at J to 4 bases, leaving 5 bases not matched to a gene. Germline V gives CDR1 DFQATT, CDR2 SNEGSKA (reference sequence). This CDR3 has 13 amino acids. The CDR3 DNA reads as TGCAGTGCTGCTAGCGGGGTGGGAGAGACCCAGTACTTC. Protein sequence: CSAASGVGETQYF.

This clonotype was counted a few times. The rearrangement links TRBV20-1 to TRBJ2-5; tentatively, D is TRBD1 or TRBD2 (5 bases each). The CDR3 is 15 residues long. The germline gives CDR1 DFQATT, CDR2 SNEGSKA (reference sequence). In DNA, the CDR3 is TGCAGCGCAAGCAGAGCAGGGACCGCTAAAGAGACCCAGTACTTC. Translated, it gives CSASRAGTAKETQYF.

DNA for the CDR3: TGTGCCACCAGTGATGCGGAGAACACCGGGGAGCTGTTTTTT. Protein sequence: CATSDAENTGELFF. The rearrangement joins TRBV24-1 to TRBJ2-2, with unresolved D. CDR1 and CDR2 from the germline V gene are KGHDR and SFDVKD. The V end was cut by 3 bases, the J end by 1 base, with 5 bases between. CDR3 length equals 14 residues.

The chain links TRBV28 to TRBJ2-7; 10 nucleotides match TRBD1. With V trimmed by 7 bases and J by 0 bases, 9 bases remained unmatched. This CDR3 has 16 residues. Germline CDR1 is MDHEN and CDR2 is SYDVKM. The CDR3 spells CASIPTGTGDSYEQYF. The CDR3 bases are TGTGCCAGCATCCCGACCGGGACAGGGGACTCCTACGAGCAGTACTTC.